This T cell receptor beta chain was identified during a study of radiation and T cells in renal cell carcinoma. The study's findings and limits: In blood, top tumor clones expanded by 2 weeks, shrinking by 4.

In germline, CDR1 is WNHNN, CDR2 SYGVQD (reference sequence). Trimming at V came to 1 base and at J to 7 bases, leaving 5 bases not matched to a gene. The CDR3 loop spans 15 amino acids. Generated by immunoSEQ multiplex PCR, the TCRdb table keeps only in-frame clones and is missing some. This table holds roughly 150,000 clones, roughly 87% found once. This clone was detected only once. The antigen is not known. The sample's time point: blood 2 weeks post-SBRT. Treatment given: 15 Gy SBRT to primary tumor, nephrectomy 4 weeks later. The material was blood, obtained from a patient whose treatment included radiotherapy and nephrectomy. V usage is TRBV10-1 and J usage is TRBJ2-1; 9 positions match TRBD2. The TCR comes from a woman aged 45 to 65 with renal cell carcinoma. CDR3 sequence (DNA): TGCGCCAGCAGTGAGTTTAGCGGGGGTTTGAATGAGCAGTTCTTC. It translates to CASSEFSGGLNEQFF.